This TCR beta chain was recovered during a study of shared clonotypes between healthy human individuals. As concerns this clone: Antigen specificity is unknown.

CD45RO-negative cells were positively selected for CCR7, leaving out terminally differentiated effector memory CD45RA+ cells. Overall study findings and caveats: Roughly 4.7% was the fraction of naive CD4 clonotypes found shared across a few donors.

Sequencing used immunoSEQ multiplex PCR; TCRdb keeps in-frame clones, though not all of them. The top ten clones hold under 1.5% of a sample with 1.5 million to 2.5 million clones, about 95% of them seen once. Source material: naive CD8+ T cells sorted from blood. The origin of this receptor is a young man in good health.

The CDR3 sequence is CASSLGLLDTEAFF. The CDR3 bases are TGCGCCAGCAGCCTGGGACTCCTGGACACTGAAGCTTTCTTT. The rearrangement joins TRBV4-3 to TRBJ1-1; possible D gene TRBD1, 5 bases. CDR1 is LGHNA, CDR2 YSLEER, per germline. Trimming stripped 4 bases from V and 3 bases from J, with 12 bases between. This CDR3 contains 14 residues.